This T cell receptor (beta chain) was sequenced for a study of T cell changes during pregnancy in multiple sclerosis. TCRdb's copy holds only in-frame clones and misses some; the assay was immunoSEQ multiplex PCR. The data show 85,000 to 100,000 clones, 80% to 95% seen once. The specimen comprised peripheral blood, sampled in the first trimester of pregnancy. The TCR sequence derives from a female donor with multiple sclerosis, enrolled in a pregnancy study.

CDR3 loop: CASRGAMTVQYF. As DNA, the CDR3 is TGTGCCAGCAGGGGGGCAATGACCGTTCAGTACTTC. The genes are TRBV6-1 and TRBJ2-4, with D tentatively TRBD1 (6 bases). Germline loops: CDR1 MNHNS, CDR2 SASEGT. Trimming cost V 6 bases and J 11 bases, with 14 bases left between them. This CDR3 region has 12 residues.